This T cell receptor (beta chain) was documented in a study of response to subunit inactivated influenza vaccine. Each CDR3 protein is one row after TCRdb ran MiXCR on the RT-PCR reads. The sample comprises a few hundred thousand distinct CDR3 sequences, 20% to 25% of which are singletons, and roughly a tenth rests with the top ten. Study-wide findings and caveats: It was suggested by the authors that few new T cells are recruited by each seasonal influenza vaccination.

There are 13 residues in the CDR3. The trim removed 10 bases at V and 3 bases at J, leaving 5 bases unmatched. CDR1 and CDR2 (germline): ENHRY, SYGVKD. In regard to this clonotype: As yet, its antigen is unknown.

Sequencing used PBMCs from blood, obtained approximately 20 months after vaccination. The receptor was isolated from a man aged 45 to 70 who received an inactivated influenza vaccine. V is TRBV10-3 and J is TRBJ2-3, with 9 nucleotides matching TRBD1. The CDR3 spells CATRQGVTDTQYF. CDR3 sequence (DNA): TGTGCCACCCGACAGGGGGTGACAGATACGCAGTATTTT.